These T cell receptor beta chains were read from a single sample in a study of OX40 agonist ivuxolimab in advanced cancers. Profiling relied on immunoSEQ multiplex PCR, and the TCRdb table lists in-frame clones only, not all of them. The table shows about 46,000 clones, with 65% to 85% occurring only once. Material: CD4+ or CD8+ T cells sorted from blood, obtained in a trial of the OX40 agonist ivuxolimab. These receptors were taken from an adult with an advanced solid tumor such as melanoma, head and neck, liver or kidney cancer. Both conserved end residues are part of each CDR3. Not all rows give a size; the values are once, few, many and, for expanded clones, a class.

V	J	size	CDR3
TRBV19	TRBJ2-3	.	CASSTGSSRFTDTQYF
TRBV7-2	TRBJ1-4	.	CASSRGSGPNEKLFF
TRBV30	TRBJ1-4	.	CAWRRDSREKLFF
TRBV6-1	TRBJ2-1	.	CASSEESFTYNEQFF
TRBV18	TRBJ1-6	.	CASSPGLPHNSPLHF
TRBV5-6	TRBJ2-7	.	CASSLGIVGPRSYEQYF
TRBV6-5	TRBJ1-4	.	CASSYLGEKLFF
TRBV12-5	TRBJ1-1	once	CASGLAAGGTEAFF
TRBV30	TRBJ2-7	.	CAWRRLAYEQYF
TRBV6-1	TRBJ2-3	.	CASTRQGPPDTQYF
TRBV19	TRBJ1-2	.	CASAKPGTYYGYTF
TRBV19	TRBJ2-7	few	CASSMDRGAYEQYF
TRBV30	TRBJ1-2	few	CAWNGKDRSSESYGYTF
TRBV19	TRBJ2-7	.	CASSGTGYSYEQYF
TRBV27	TRBJ2-2	.	CASRGQGRTGELFF
TRBV11-3	TRBJ2-4	once	CASSLDRLAVQYF
TRBV18	TRBJ2-7	.	CASSPRGDEQYF
TRBV7-2	TRBJ1-3	once	CASSFAGTVSGNTIYF
TRBV19	TRBJ1-5	.	CASSIVARTGRVDQPQHF
TRBV2	TRBJ1-4	.	CASRGRRATNEKLFF
TRBV5-6	TRBJ2-5	.	CASSSGQIQETQYF
TRBV7-2	TRBJ1-3	.	CASSWGGDLRDTIYF
TRBV5-6	TRBJ2-3	once	CASSPDYRTDTQYF
TRBV5-4	TRBJ2-3	.	CASSSNKGDTQYF
TRBV28	TRBJ1-6	few	CASSPSDSLYF
TRBV6-5	TRBJ1-1	.	CASRTGTANTEAFF
TRBV19	TRBJ2-7	.	CATRGTGGYEQYF
TRBV5-1	TRBJ2-5	few	CASTVNQETQYF
TRBV7-2	TRBJ1-1	.	CASSALQGGTTEAFF
TRBV4-2	TRBJ2-2	.	CASTTGGNTGELFF
TRBV7-9	TRBJ1-1	.	CASSSWAGSGTEAFF
TRBV13	TRBJ2-2	.	CASSGGLATGELFF
TRBV4-2	TRBJ1-1	.	CASSPRRAAEAFF
TRBV7-7	TRBJ2-2	.	CASSFLQGSGELFF
TRBV7-2	TRBJ1-2	.	CASSLGQTAGYTF
TRBV9	TRBJ1-2	.	CASSVGRGSYGYTF
TRBV5-1	TRBJ1-6	few	CASSLDRVDNSPLHF
TRBV5-5	TRBJ2-6	.	CASSTKSSGANVLTF
TRBV6-5	TRBJ1-6	.	CASRPGTDNSPLHF
TRBV11-2	TRBJ1-1	.	CASSLTRGGTEAFF
TRBV5-1	TRBJ2-7	.	CASSAEGEQYF
TRBV7-7	TRBJ2-1	.	CASSLELGNEQFF
TRBV4-2	TRBJ2-2	.	CASSQASGGKGGELFF
TRBV7-2	TRBJ2-5	.	CASSWGQETQYF
TRBV19	TRBJ1-5	once	CASSIQYQPQHF
TRBV25-1	TRBJ2-2	.	CASSDVGRGRNTGELFF
TRBV10-3	TRBJ2-7	.	CAISERSGQGSYEQYF
TRBV11-3	TRBJ2-7	.	CASSLDGDEQYF
TRBV4-1	TRBJ2-3	.	CASSLPAGGADTQYF
TRBV4-2	TRBJ1-2	.	CASSQPTGSYGYTF
TRBV5-1	TRBJ1-5	.	CASSLGPNGDQPQHF
TRBV14	TRBJ2-7	once	CASSQGLRRTYEQYF
TRBV2	TRBJ2-2	.	CASSEVGQVIAGELFF
TRBV27	TRBJ2-7	.	CASSSEGVYEQYF
TRBV4-1	TRBJ2-3	once	CASSRTSGGADTQYF
TRBV4-1	TRBJ2-1	.	CASSHSGGPEQFF
TRBV5-1	TRBJ2-1	.	CASTRQGAYNEQFF
TRBV5-1	TRBJ2-7	.	CASSLTVPTGGIYEQYF
TRBV2	TRBJ1-5	few	CASNSGTLDNQPQHF